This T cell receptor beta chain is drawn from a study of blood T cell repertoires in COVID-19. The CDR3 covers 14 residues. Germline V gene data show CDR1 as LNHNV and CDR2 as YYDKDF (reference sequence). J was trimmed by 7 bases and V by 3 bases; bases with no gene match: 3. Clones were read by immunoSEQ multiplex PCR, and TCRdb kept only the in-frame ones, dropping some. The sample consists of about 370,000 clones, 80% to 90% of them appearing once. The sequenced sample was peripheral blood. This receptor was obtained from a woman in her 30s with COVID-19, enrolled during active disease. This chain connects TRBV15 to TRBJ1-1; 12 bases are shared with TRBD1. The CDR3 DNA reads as TGTGCCACCAGCAGGGGACAGGGGGCGGGTGAAGCTTTCTTT. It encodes CATSRGQGAGEAFF. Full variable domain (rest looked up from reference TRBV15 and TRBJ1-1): DAMVIQNPRYQVTQFGKPVTLSCSQTLNHNVMYWYQQKSSQAPKLLFHYYDKDFNNEADTPDNFQSRRPNTSFCFLDIRSPGLGDTAMYLCATSRGQGAGEAFFGQGTRLTVV.